Below, 20 T cell receptor beta chains from the same sample are listed, as sequenced in a study of cytomegalovirus exposure and HLA in healthy donors. PCR employed 60 Vbeta and 13 Jbeta primers. Clones were sequenced by immunoSEQ multiplex PCR, and TCRdb holds only the in-frame ones, with some missing. The data hold around 190,000 clones, with approximately 75% observed a single time. Source material: PBMCs. These receptors were obtained from a man aged 30-40 years in good health and CMV-seropositive.

This clone was counted a few times. The chain combines TRBV5-1 with TRBJ1-2; 11 nucleotides line up with TRBD1. Germline loops: CDR1 SGHRS, CDR2 YFSETQ. The CDR3 runs to 15 residues. J lost 4 bases, V lost 3 bases, and 5 bases had no gene match. The CDR3 bases are TGCGCCAGCAGCTGGGGGGACAGGGGGATCTATGGCTACACCTTC. As protein: CASSWGDRGIYGYTF.

This chain joins TRBV27 and TRBJ2-7; D might be TRBD1 (6 bases). The CDR3 spans 14 residues. V shed 2 bases and J shed 2 bases, with 10 bases lying between them. Germline V gene sequence: CDR1 MNHEY, CDR2 SMNVEV (reference sequence). This CDR3 reads CASSLMGAPYEQYF. The CDR3 nucleotides are TGTGCCAGCAGTTTAATGGGGGCCCCCTACGAGCAGTACTTC.

The chain is built from TRBV13 and TRBJ1-4, with 9 nucleotides matching TRBD1. This CDR3 region has 16 residues. Looked up from germline, CDR1 is PRHDT and CDR2 is FYEKMQ (reference sequence). With 5 bases clipped from V and 5 bases from J, the junction kept 9 bases outside the gene matches. CDR3 amino acids: CASSQPRGTGNEKLFF. For the CDR3, the DNA is TGTGCCAGCAGCCAACCTCGAGGGACAGGGAATGAAAAACTGTTTTTT.

V usage is TRBV21-1 and J usage is TRBJ2-6; the DNA was not compared with TRBD1, the D call given in the table. TRBV21-1 is flagged as a pseudogene. The CDR3 sequence is 18 residues long. Written as DNA, the CDR3 is TGTGCCAGCAGCAAAGGGAGAGGGACAGTCTCTGGGGCCAACGTCCTGACTTTC. Translating gives CASSKGRGTVSGANVLTF.

The chain carries TRBV7-9 and TRBJ2-7, with 11 bases lining up with TRBD2. V dropped 4 bases and J dropped 5; count of bases not matched to a gene: 1. Looked up from germline, CDR1 is SEHNR and CDR2 is FQNEAQ (reference sequence). This CDR3 spans 13 amino acids. Here the CDR3 reads CASSWGLADEQYF. The DNA for the CDR3 is TGTGCCAGCAGCTGGGGACTAGCGGACGAGCAGTACTTC.

A single count supports this clone. The chain has TRBV6-1 and TRBJ2-5; possible D gene TRBD1, 5 bases. The CDR3 consists of 17 residues. Germline-derived CDR1 and CDR2 are MNHNS and SASEGT. Trimming removed 0 bases from V and 5 bases from J, with 19 bases in between. CDR3 region: CASSEAVRGQGRETQYF. The CDR3 region has the DNA TGTGCCAGCAGTGAAGCTGTCCGTGGTCAGGGCAGGGAGACCCAGTACTTC.

This clone is a singleton in its sample. The rearrangement joins TRBV4-1 to TRBJ2-7; TRBD2 matches 12 bases. This CDR3 spans 15 amino acids. Germline V CDR1 and CDR2: MGHRA, YSYEKL. V was clipped by 3 bases and J by 3 bases; unmatched bases: 3. The CDR3: CASSQMTSGSYEQYF. The CDR3 DNA reads TGCGCCAGCAGCCAGATGACTAGCGGGAGCTACGAGCAGTACTTC.

The CDR3 is CASTPGGAGTIYF. For the CDR3, the DNA is TGTGCCAGTACCCCGGGGGGTGCAGGCACCATATATTTT. The J gene is TRBJ1-3, the V gene TRBV19; D is possibly TRBD1 (5 bases). This CDR3 is 13 amino acids long. V lost 7 bases to trimming and J lost 9 bases, with 16 bases between them. Looked up from germline, CDR1 is LNHDA and CDR2 is SQIVND (reference sequence). Supplemented by reference TRBV19 and TRBJ1-3, the full variable domain reads DGGITQSPKYLFRKEGQNVTLSCEQNLNHDAMYWYRQDPGQGLRLIYYSQIVNDFQKGDIAEGYSVSREKKESFPLTVTSAQKNPTAFYLCASTPGGAGTIYFGEGSWLTVV.

This clone appeared a few times. The chain links TRBV5-4 to TRBJ2-5; 7 positions match TRBD1. The V and J ends lost 5 bases and 6 bases, in that order; junction bases with no gene match: 13. The CDR3 length is 15 residues. Germline-derived CDR1 and CDR2 are SGHNT and YYREEE (reference sequence). The CDR3 loop reads CASRIQGSIGQTQYF. CDR3 nucleotides: TGTGCCAGCAGAATACAGGGGTCGATAGGTCAGACCCAGTACTTC.

The chain uses TRBV9 and TRBJ2-7, with D perhaps matching TRBD2 (6 bases). The V gene lost 5 bases and the J gene lost 2 bases, with 14 bases spanning the gap. The CDR3 is 14 amino acids. The germline gives CDR1 SGDLS, CDR2 YYNGEE. The CDR3 DNA reads TGTGCCAGCAGTTACGGGACTTCGCCCTACGAGCAGTACTTC. This sequence encodes CASSYGTSPYEQYF. The whole variable domain, remainder taken from reference TRBV9 and TRBJ2-7, is DSGVTQTPKHLITATGQRVTLRCSPRSGDLSVYWYQQSLDQGLQFLIQYYNGEERAKGNILERFSAQQFPDLHSELNLSSLELGDSALYFCASSYGTSPYEQYFGPGTRLTVT.

This clone occurred a few times. The rearrangement uses TRBV29-1 and TRBJ1-1; 10 bases map to TRBD1. V trimming: 4 bases; J trimming: 4 bases; junction bases outside the gene matches: 3. The CDR3 has 13 residues. Germline assignment: CDR1 SQVTM and CDR2 ANQGSEA. In nucleotides, the CDR3 is TGCAGCGTTGTGGGACAGGGGATCACTGAAGCTTTCTTT. It is translated as CSVVGQGITEAFF.

V usage is TRBV12-5 and J usage is TRBJ2-7; TRBD1 aligns across 9 bases. The CDR3 has 17 amino acids. The germline CDR1 and CDR2 sequences are LGHNT and FRNRAP. V lost 0 bases, J lost 5 bases, and 11 bases stayed unmatched. CDR3 sequence: CASGLVGGDRVSDEQYF. CDR3 bases: TGTGCTAGTGGTTTGGTAGGGGGGGACAGGGTTAGCGACGAGCAGTACTTC.

This sequence joins TRBV6-5 and TRBJ2-7; 8 nucleotides align to TRBD1. V dropped 6 bases and J dropped 4; count of bases not matched to a gene: 8. The CDR3 extends over 14 amino acids. CDR1 and CDR2 (germline): MNHEY, SVGAGI. The CDR3 coding sequence is TGTGCCAGCAGCCGCACTGACAGGGGTTACGAGCAGTACTTC. It translates to CASSRTDRGYEQYF.

In its sample, this clone was seen a few times. The chain joins TRBV11-3 to TRBJ2-7, with D perhaps matching TRBD2 (5 bases). The CDR3 is 16 amino acids. Germline V lookup: CDR1 SGHNT, CDR2 YENEEA. V lost 5 bases to trimming and J lost 3 bases, with 20 bases between them. This CDR3 reads CASSTTGLDGNYEQYF. Here the CDR3 DNA reads TGTGCCAGCAGCACCACTGGTCTGGACGGGAACTACGAGCAGTACTTC.

The DNA of the CDR3 is TGTGCCAGCGGGGGACAGTCGAACACTGAAGCTTTCTTT. Translation gives CASGGQSNTEAFF. The genes are TRBV7-2 and TRBJ1-1; TRBD1 matches at 7 bases. The CDR3 spans 13 residues. Per germline, CDR1 SGHTA and CDR2 FQGNSA. Trimming cost V 8 bases and J 1 base; bases outside gene matches: 4.

The chain carries TRBV29-1 and TRBJ2-4; 8 bases are shared with TRBD2. V lost 6 bases to trimming and J lost 5 bases; unmatched junction nucleotides: 12. Per the germline V gene, CDR1 is SQVTM and CDR2 is ANQGSEA. CDR3 length: 15 residues. The CDR3 DNA sequence: TGCAGCGTGGGGGGTGCGGGAGGAGGGGAAAACATTCAGTACTTC. It is translated as CSVGGAGGGENIQYF.

The V gene is TRBV30, the J gene TRBJ1-2; D unresolved. The germline V and J ends were trimmed by 0 bases and 8 bases, with 13 bases remaining between them. This CDR3 comprises 13 residues. The germline CDR1 and CDR2 sequences are GTSNPN and SVGIG (reference sequence). CDR3 in amino acids: CAWSVRGVGGYTF. For the CDR3, the DNA is TGTGCCTGGAGTGTACGAGGCGTCGGGGGCTACACCTTC.

This clone was counted a few times. V is TRBV28 and J is TRBJ1-4; 7 bases match TRBD1. V was pared by 5 bases and J by 7 bases, with 10 bases of the junction left unmatched. The CDR3 sequence is 15 residues long. In germline, CDR1 is MDHEN, CDR2 SYDVKM. CDR3 amino acids: CASSKEGARGEKLFF. DNA for the CDR3: TGTGCCAGCAGTAAAGAGGGGGCAAGGGGTGAAAAACTGTTTTTT.

The chain links TRBV18 to TRBJ2-5; possibly TRBD1 for D (6 bases). Germline lookup yields CDR1 KGHSH and CDR2 LQKENI. V was pared by 8 bases and J by 4 bases, with 14 bases between. The CDR3 extends over 13 amino acids. The CDR3 region is CASTENRAETQYF. The CDR3 nucleotides are TGTGCCAGCACCGAGAACAGGGCAGAGACCCAGTACTTC.

The rearrangement uses TRBV7-9 and TRBJ1-5; D perhaps matches TRBD1 (5 bases). Trimming cost V 3 bases and J 1 base, with 7 bases left between them. This CDR3 is built from 14 residues. The germline gives CDR1 SEHNR, CDR2 FQNEAQ (reference sequence). CDR3 sequence (DNA): TGTGCCAGCAGCTTGGGGCGGAGCAATCAGCCCCAGCATTTT. It encodes CASSLGRSNQPQHF.